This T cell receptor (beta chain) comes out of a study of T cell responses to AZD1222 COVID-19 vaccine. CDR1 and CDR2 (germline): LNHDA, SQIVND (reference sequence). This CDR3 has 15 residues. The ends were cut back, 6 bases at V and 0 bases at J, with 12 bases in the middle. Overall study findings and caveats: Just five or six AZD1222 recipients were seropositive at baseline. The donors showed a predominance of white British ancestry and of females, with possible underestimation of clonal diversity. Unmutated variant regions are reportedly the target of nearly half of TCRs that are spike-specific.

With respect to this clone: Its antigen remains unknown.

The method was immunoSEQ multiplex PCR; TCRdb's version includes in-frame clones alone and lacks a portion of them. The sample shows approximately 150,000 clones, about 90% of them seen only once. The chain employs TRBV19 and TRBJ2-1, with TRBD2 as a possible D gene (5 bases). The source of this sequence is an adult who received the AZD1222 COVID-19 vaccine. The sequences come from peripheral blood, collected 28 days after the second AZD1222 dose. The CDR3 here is CASSQLGSSYNEQFF. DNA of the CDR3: TGTGCCAGTAGCCAACTAGGGAGCTCCTACAATGAGCAGTTCTTC.